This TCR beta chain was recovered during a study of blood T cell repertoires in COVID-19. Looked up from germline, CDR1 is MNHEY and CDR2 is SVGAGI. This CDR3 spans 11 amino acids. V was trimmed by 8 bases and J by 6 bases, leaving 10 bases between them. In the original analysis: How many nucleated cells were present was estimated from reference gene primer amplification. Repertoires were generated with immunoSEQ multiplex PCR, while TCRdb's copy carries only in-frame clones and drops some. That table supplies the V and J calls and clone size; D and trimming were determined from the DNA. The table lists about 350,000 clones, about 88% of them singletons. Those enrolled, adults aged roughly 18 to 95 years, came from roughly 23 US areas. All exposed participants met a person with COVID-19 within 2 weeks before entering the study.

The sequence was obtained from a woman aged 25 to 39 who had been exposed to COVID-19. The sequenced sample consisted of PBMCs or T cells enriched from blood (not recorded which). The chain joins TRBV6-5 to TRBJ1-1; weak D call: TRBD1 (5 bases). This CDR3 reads CASRGGAEAFF. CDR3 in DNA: TGTGCCAGCCGGGGGGGAGCTGAAGCTTTCTTT.